The next 25 T cell receptor beta chains were all read from a single sample in a study of Graves' ophthalmopathy and Graves' hyperthyroidism. TCR beta CDR3 amplification used RNA transcripts. RT-PCR was first run with HTBI primers, then multiplex PCR in a second round. TCRdb re-derived calls from the multiplex PCR reads in MiXCR, one entry per CDR3 protein. The sample yields roughly 500,000 distinct CDR3 sequences, around an eighth seen once. The sample comprised blood. The source of these receptors is a woman aged 25-40 years with Graves' ophthalmopathy.

This clonotype was detected ten times or more. The V gene is TRBV6-1, the J gene TRBJ2-7; the match to TRBD1 covers 9 bases. CDR3 length: 15 amino acids. Germline CDR1 is MNHNS and CDR2 is SASEGT. V gave up 7 bases and J gave up 0 bases; unmatched junction bases: 7. In DNA form, the CDR3 reads TGTGCCAGCACTCACCAGACAGGGGGCTCCTACGAGCAGTACTTC. This encodes CASTHQTGGSYEQYF.

This clonotype was detected many times. This chain links TRBV13 with TRBJ1-1; D unresolved. CDR3 length: 13 residues. Trimming pared 8 bases from V and 5 bases from J, leaving 15 bases between. Germline CDR1 and CDR2: PRHDT and FYEKMQ (reference sequence). The CDR3 DNA sequence: TGTGCCAGCGAGGTGCGGGTTCGAACTGAAGCTTTCTTT. Translation: CASEVRVRTEAFF.

At least ten counts were recorded for this clonotype. V usage is TRBV28 and J usage is TRBJ2-5, with a possible D match to TRBD2 (5 bases). CDR3 length: 15 residues. Germline V gene data show CDR1 as MDHEN and CDR2 as SYDVKM. With 2 bases removed from V and 5 bases from J, the gap between germline ends came to 15 bases. CDR3 bases: TGTGCCAGCAGTTTAATCGAGGGTATGGGGGAGACCCAGTACTTC. Protein: CASSLIEGMGETQYF.

The CDR3 nucleotides are TGTGCCAGCAGCCCGGAACAGGGGGCCTACGAGCAGTACTTC. Its protein product is CASSPEQGAYEQYF. This sequence joins TRBV7-2 and TRBJ2-7; 8 positions match TRBD1. Germline lookup yields CDR1 SGHTA and CDR2 FQGNSA. J was trimmed by 2 bases and V by 5 bases; bases with no gene match: 5. The CDR3 has 14 residues.

This clonotype was counted many times. V usage is TRBV6-1 and J usage is TRBJ2-5; the D is unclear. This CDR3 has 12 amino acids. V was shortened by 7 bases and J by 5 bases, with 11 bases between the two germline ends. Germline assignment: CDR1 MNHNS and CDR2 SASEGT. CDR3 protein: CASTPQEETQYF. The CDR3 DNA sequence: TGTGCCAGCACCCCTCAGGAGGAGACCCAGTACTTC.

This clonotype was picked up many times. This rearrangement joins TRBV6-2 or TRBV6-3 to TRBJ1-2; D is unclear. The CDR3 contains 13 residues. V was shortened by 4 bases and J by 7 bases, with 13 bases between the two germline ends. Looked up from germline, CDR1 is MNHEY and CDR2 is SVGEGT. CDR3 sequence reads: CASSSIGVSGYTF. In nucleotides, the CDR3 is TGTGCCAGCAGTTCCATCGGGGTATCTGGCTACACCTTC.

This clonotype showed up many times. The V call is TRBV20-1, the J call TRBJ2-5, with TRBD2 matching 11 bases. The length of the CDR3 is 18 residues. Germline V CDR1 and CDR2: DFQATT, SNEGSKA (reference sequence). J lost 4 bases, V lost 2 bases, and 15 bases had no gene match. The CDR3 here is CSARPTPTRLAGTETQYF. The CDR3, as DNA: TGCAGTGCTAGACCGACCCCCACCCGACTAGCGGGAACAGAGACCCAGTACTTC.

This clonotype was observed at least ten times. A single base separates this from a much larger clone, so it may be a read error. The CDR3 ends on some other residue instead of the conserved phenylalanine or tryptophan, so this is likely a read error. The V call is TRBV25-1, the J call TRBJ1-1, with D perhaps matching TRBD1 (5 bases). Trimming removed 1 base at V and 0 bases at J, with 6 bases between. Germline values: CDR1 MGHDK, CDR2 SYGVNS. CDR3 length: 14 residues. The DNA for the CDR3 is TGTGCCAGCAGTGAATGGGGGGTGAACACTGAAGCTTTCTCT. As protein: CASSEWGVNTEAFS.

This clonotype was counted at least ten times. The gene calls are TRBV6-4 and TRBJ1-2; TRBD1 matches at 7 bases. The CDR3 totals 17 residues. The V and J ends lost 0 bases and 4 bases, in that order; junction bases with no gene match: 11. Germline CDR1 reads MRHNA; CDR2 reads SNTAGT. In DNA form, the CDR3 reads TGTGCCAGCAGTGACTCCGGTAGACAGGGCGGATCCTATGGCTACACCTTC. Amino acids: CASSDSGRQGGSYGYTF.

This clonotype has a count of ten or more. The V gene is TRBV6-1, the J gene TRBJ1-6; the D gene is possibly TRBD1 (5 bases). CDR1 is MNHNS and CDR2 is SASEGT in the germline V gene. The V end lost 5 bases, the J end lost 7 bases, and 18 bases lay between the germline ends. The CDR3 length is 16 residues. CDR3 sequence reads: CASSLNSGGLNSPLHF. The CDR3 bases are TGTGCCAGCAGTCTAAATTCCGGGGGTTTGAATTCACCCCTCCACTTT.

This clonotype was picked up many times. The chain employs TRBV5-5 and TRBJ1-3; D gene ambiguous. The V end lost 0 bases, the J end lost 0 bases, and 13 bases lay between the germline ends. The CDR3 runs to 17 residues. The germline gives CDR1 SGHKS, CDR2 YYEKEE (reference sequence). The CDR3 protein is CASSLEAVSFSGNTIYF. CDR3 sequence (DNA): TGTGCCAGCAGCTTGGAGGCAGTATCCTTCTCTGGAAACACCATATATTTT.

This clonotype occurred many times. V is TRBV29-1 and J is TRBJ2-7, with 11 positions matching TRBD1. Germline CDR1 SQVTM, CDR2 ANQGSEA. Trimming removed 1 base from V and 3 bases from J; junction bases left unmatched: 2. The CDR3 totals 14 residues. As DNA, the CDR3 is TGCAGCGTTGAAGGGACAGGGGGCATCTACGAGCAGTACTTC. Residues: CSVEGTGGIYEQYF.

Turning to this clonotype: A much larger clone lies one base from this, so it may be a read error. This likely comes from a read error, as the CDR3 has no conserved phenylalanine or tryptophan at its end. The rearrangement joins TRBV7-2 to TRBJ2-7; no clear D gene. Germline CDR1 reads SGHTA; CDR2 reads FQGNSA. Trimming removed 4 bases from V and 3 bases from J, with 7 bases in between. The CDR3 is made up of 12 amino acids. The CDR3 DNA sequence: TGTGCCAGCAGCTCCACGAACTACGAGCAGTACCTC. The encoded protein is CASSSTNYEQYL.

This clonotype was seen at least ten times. The rearrangement joins TRBV10-3 to TRBJ2-7, with a weak D call TRBD1 (5 bases). Trimming pared 7 bases from V and 6 bases from J, leaving 16 bases between. The CDR3 is made up of 13 amino acids. Germline assignment: CDR1 ENHRY and CDR2 SYGVKD. The CDR3 DNA reads as TGTGCCATCACCTCCGACAGATCGGGCGAGCAGTACTTC. Residues: CAITSDRSGEQYF.

Ten or more counts support this clonotype. The rearrangement uses TRBV6-4 and TRBJ1-5; 9 positions match TRBD1. CDR3 length: 13 residues. Germline CDR1 is MRHNA and CDR2 is SNTAGT. V lost 10 bases and J lost 5; bases outside the gene matches: 6. The CDR3 coding sequence is TGTGCCAAGATTACAGGGGGCTATCAGCCCCAGCATTTT. It is translated as CAKITGGYQPQHF.

This clonotype appeared a few times. This rearrangement joins TRBV3-1 to TRBJ1-5, with D maybe TRBD1 (5 bases). V lost 1 base and J lost 4, with 11 bases in between. This CDR3 region has 15 residues. CDR1 and CDR2 (germline): LGHDT, YNNKEL (reference sequence). CDR3: CASSQGGERNQPQHF. The CDR3 bases are TGTGCCAGCAGCCAAGGAGGGGAACGAAATCAGCCCCAGCATTTT.

In this sample, this clonotype turned up many times. V gene TRBV12-3 or TRBV12-4 combines with J gene TRBJ1-1, with D tentatively TRBD1 (6 bases). The CDR3 sequence is 18 residues long. Deletions cut 2 bases from V and 0 bases from J, with 19 bases between. The DNA for the CDR3 is TGTGCCAGCAGTTTAAGTCTAGGGGGGACGGACATGAACACTGAAGCTTTCTTT. Protein product: CASSLSLGGTDMNTEAFF.

Comments on this clonotype: The CDR3 does not end in the conserved phenylalanine or tryptophan, so this is likely a read error. V gene TRBV7-9 combines with J gene TRBJ2-5; D gene uncertain. The CDR3 totals 14 residues. Germline V gene lookup returns CDR1 SEHNR and CDR2 FQNEAQ (reference sequence). Deletions cut 2 bases from V and 9 bases from J, with 16 bases between. CDR3 loop: CASSLLSQAESQYY. DNA for the CDR3: TGTGCCAGCAGCTTATTGTCTCAGGCGGAGTCCCAGTACTAC.

This clonotype was counted ten times or more. This sequence joins TRBV11-2 and TRBJ2-5, with 8 bases that match TRBD2. In germline, CDR1 is SGHAT, CDR2 FQNNGV. CDR3 size: 14 residues. The trim removed 1 base at V and 10 bases at J, leaving 8 bases unmatched. CDR3 in amino acids: CASSLAGSGNDQYF. Here the CDR3 DNA reads TGTGCCAGCAGCTTAGCAGGTAGCGGGAACGACCAGTACTTC.

At least ten counts were recorded for this clonotype. This sequence joins TRBV2 and TRBJ1-5; D call uncertain. The CDR3 has 13 residues. Germline loops: CDR1 SNHLY, CDR2 FYNNEI. V was pared by 6 bases and J by 11 bases, with 17 bases between. The DNA for the CDR3 is TGTGCCAGCAGGAGCGGGGTCGGGTGGGCCCAGCATTTT. This encodes CASRSGVGWAQHF. Full variable domain (rest looked up from reference TRBV2 and TRBJ1-5): EPEVTQTPSHQVTQMGQEVILRCVPISNHLYFYWYRQILGQKVEFLVSFYNNEISEKSEIFDDQFSVERPDGSNFTLKIRSTKLEDSAMYFCASRSGVGWAQHFGDGTRLSIL.

Comments on this clonotype: An end of the junction does not agree with germline; a read error may underlie this. This rearrangement joins TRBV12-3 or TRBV12-4 to TRBJ1-2; no definite D call. The CDR3 consists of 15 residues. CDR3 sequence (DNA): TGTGCCAGCAGTACATACGGGATGCCGAACTATGGTTACACCTTC. Translating gives CASSTYGMPNYGYTF.

There are many counts of this clonotype. The CDR3 spells CASSLSGRNSYEQYF. CDR3 in DNA: TGTGCCAGCAGCTTAAGCGGGAGGAACTCCTACGAGCAGTACTTC. V is TRBV6-1 and J is TRBJ2-7; TRBD2 aligns across 9 bases. Germline V gives CDR1 MNHNS, CDR2 SASEGT. The V segment lost 6 bases and the J segment 0 bases; nucleotides outside the gene matches: 6. The CDR3 runs 15 residues.

This clonotype was detected many times. This rearrangement joins TRBV7-3 to TRBJ2-5; 9 positions match TRBD2. The CDR3 is 14 residues long. The ends lost 10 bases at V and 3 bases at J; junction bases unmatched: 9. CDR1 and CDR2 (germline): SGHTA, FQGTGA. This CDR3 reads CAIYDSGGEETQYF. In nucleotides, the CDR3 is TGTGCCATCTACGATAGCGGGGGAGAAGAGACCCAGTACTTC.

This clonotype has a count of ten or more. The rearrangement joins TRBV24-1 to TRBJ2-2, with no clear D. With 6 bases removed from V and 1 base from J, the gap between germline ends came to 11 bases. The CDR3 runs to 15 residues. Per the germline V gene, CDR1 is KGHDR and CDR2 is SFDVKD. The CDR3 sequence: CATSKPGLNTGELFF. The CDR3 DNA is TGTGCCACCAGTAAGCCAGGCCTGAACACCGGGGAGCTGTTTTTT.

Many counts were recorded for this clonotype. The chain carries TRBV30 and TRBJ1-3; no reliable D call. CDR3 size: 15 residues. The germline CDR1 and CDR2 sequences are GTSNPN and SVGIG (reference sequence). The V gene lost 3 bases and the J gene lost 2 bases, with 14 bases spanning the gap. CDR3 DNA sequence: TGTGCCTGGAGGGGTGGACGGCGACCTGGAAACACCATATATTTT. This gives the protein CAWRGGRRPGNTIYF.